The present T cell receptor beta chain was sequenced within a study of T cell responses to AZD1222 COVID-19 vaccine. Using immunoSEQ multiplex PCR, the repertoire was profiled, and TCRdb retains in-frame clones only, with some absent. This table holds 95,000 to 150,000 clones, over 75% found once. To note about this clone: Its antigen is not known.

General observations from the study: Spike-wide coverage was observed for vaccine-associated CD4 TCRs, with dominant responses at 160-218 and 743-854. Clonal diversity was possibly underestimated; the donors were predominantly white British and more often female. Reports say nearly half of spike-specific TCRs go after unmutated variant regions.

The CDR3 has 15 amino acids. Germline V gene lookup returns CDR1 SSHAT and CDR2 FNYEAQ (reference sequence). The ends were cut back, 5 bases at V and 0 bases at J, with 12 bases in the middle. The chain carries TRBV7-7 and TRBJ2-3; TRBD1 might be the D (6 bases). The origin of this receptor is an adult in good health. Sequences were derived from peripheral blood, sampled on day 0 of AZD1222 vaccination. The CDR3 sequence is CASSQGLGSTDTQYF. The DNA for the CDR3 is TGTGCCAGCAGCCAGGGGTTGGGGAGCACAGATACGCAGTATTTT.